The 26 T cell receptor beta chains below were found in one sample sequenced in a study of CD8+CD57+ T cells in acquired aplastic anemia. For sequencing, patients were chosen who had shown expansion of CD8+CD57+ cells by flow cytometry. Both TCR beta VDJ combination and CDR3 sequence profiling were carried out. Genomic DNA was the template for this profiling. TCRdb re-called the reads with MiXCR, one entry per CDR3 protein. The sample includes about 98,000 distinct CDR3 sequences, approximately 73% of them seen just once. The sample taken for sequencing was sorted CD4+, CD8+, or CD8+CD57+ T cells (not recorded which) from PBMCs. The receptor set was obtained from a human donor with aplastic anemia.

A single count supports this clonotype. The rearrangement links TRBV7-9 to TRBJ1-2; 7 nucleotides agree with TRBD1. Germline V CDR1 and CDR2: SEHNR, FQNEAQ (reference sequence). V lost 5 bases to trimming and J lost 4 bases; unmatched junction nucleotides: 10. This CDR3 comprises 15 residues. Here the CDR3 reads CASSLLDRDVYGYTF. The DNA of the CDR3 is TGTGCCAGCAGCCTACTTGACAGGGACGTCTATGGCTACACCTTC.

This clonotype was observed at least ten times. The chain uses TRBV14 and TRBJ2-7; tentatively, D is TRBD1 (7 bases). Germline assignment: CDR1 SGHDN and CDR2 FVKESK. Trimming removed 4 bases at V and 4 bases at J, with 20 bases between. There are 16 residues in the CDR3. The CDR3 DNA reads as TGTGCCAGCAGCCTTGGACAGGAGGGGGTAAGGTACGAGCAGTACTTC. This encodes CASSLGQEGVRYEQYF.

The chain is built from TRBV5-4 and TRBJ2-7; D may be TRBD1 or TRBD2 (5 bases each). Trimming took 4 bases from V and 6 from J, leaving 11 bases between them. CDR1 is SGHNT and CDR2 is YYREEE in the germline V gene (reference sequence). The CDR3 is made up of 12 amino acids. CDR3 coding DNA: TGTGCCAGCAGCCCCTTTGGGGGCGAGCAGTACTTC. The encoded protein is CASSPFGGEQYF.

This clonotype has ten or more counts. The rearrangement joins TRBV9 to TRBJ1-2; 7 bases fit TRBD1. This CDR3 region has 16 residues. V lost 2 bases, J lost 2 bases, and 9 bases stayed unmatched. CDR1 and CDR2 (germline): SGDLS, YYNGEE. CDR3 nucleotides: TGTGCCAGCAGCGTTGACCCTGACAGGGTGAACTATGGCTACACCTTC. Translating it yields CASSVDPDRVNYGYTF.

The rearrangement links TRBV19 to TRBJ2-7; the match to TRBD2 covers 14 bases. The CDR3 extends over 13 amino acids. Germline CDR1 and CDR2: LNHDA and SQIVND (reference sequence). V lost 9 bases and J lost 9; bases outside the gene matches: 7. DNA of the CDR3: TGTGCCAGCAGACTAGCGGGGGGGGATGGGCAGTACTTC. It codes for CASRLAGGDGQYF. Full variable domain (rest looked up from reference TRBV19 and TRBJ2-7): DGGITQSPKYLFRKEGQNVTLSCEQNLNHDAMYWYRQDPGQGLRLIYYSQIVNDFQKGDIAEGYSVSREKKESFPLTVTSAQKNPTAFYLCASRLAGGDGQYFGPGTRLTVT.

The chain combines TRBV9 with TRBJ1-6; no reliable D call. V lost 0 bases and J lost 7, with 8 bases in between. The length of the CDR3 is 14 residues. CDR1 is SGDLS and CDR2 is YYNGEE in the germline V gene. This chain's CDR3 is CASSVEGGNSPLHF. The CDR3 DNA follows: TGTGCCAGCAGCGTAGAGGGCGGGAATTCACCCCTCCACTTT.

At least ten counts were recorded for this clonotype. The rearrangement uses TRBV6-4 and TRBJ2-3; D is uncertain. The CDR3 runs to 13 residues. Per the germline V gene, CDR1 is MRHNA and CDR2 is SNTAGT. With 8 bases removed from V and 0 bases from J, the gap between germline ends came to 9 bases. The chain's CDR3 is CASSTKSTDTQYF. Written as DNA, the CDR3 is TGTGCCAGCTCCACGAAGAGCACAGATACGCAGTATTTT.

The chain carries TRBV13 and TRBJ2-5; D is possibly TRBD2 (6 bases). The CDR3 has 13 amino acids. V shed 5 bases and J shed 4 bases, with 11 bases lying between them. Germline lookup yields CDR1 PRHDT and CDR2 FYEKMQ (reference sequence). The CDR3: CASSLWTIETQYF. For the CDR3, the DNA is TGTGCCAGCAGCCTCTGGACTATAGAGACCCAGTACTTC.

This clonotype was counted a single time. The chain links TRBV10-1 to TRBJ2-7; D remains ambiguous. Trimming removed 3 bases from V and 3 bases from J, with 15 bases in between. Germline loops: CDR1 WNHNN, CDR2 SYGVQD (reference sequence). The CDR3 covers 15 residues. The DNA for the CDR3 is TGCGCCAGCAGTGATACCCGGTTCGGTGTCTACGAGCAGTACTTC. It specifies CASSDTRFGVYEQYF.

This rearrangement joins TRBV7-8 to TRBJ1-1; D is unclear. Germline CDR1 reads SGHVS; CDR2 reads FQNEAQ. This CDR3 is 13 amino acids long. The V end was cut by 2 bases, the J end by 7 bases, with 11 bases between. The CDR3 here is CASSLKAAFEAFF. The CDR3 DNA reads TGTGCCAGCAGCTTAAAGGCAGCTTTTGAAGCTTTCTTT.

V is TRBV9 and J is TRBJ1-2, with 7 bases matching TRBD1. CDR1 SGDLS and CDR2 YYNGEE come from the germline V gene. Unmatched junction bases numbered 6, after V lost 5 bases and J lost 8 bases. CDR3 length: 12 residues. DNA for the CDR3: TGTGCCAGCAGGACAGGGTCTTACGGCTACACCTTC. Protein product: CASRTGSYGYTF.

The rearrangement uses TRBV11-2 and TRBJ2-1; 12 nucleotides agree with TRBD2. The CDR3 has 17 residues. The germline V gene encodes CDR1 SGHAT and CDR2 FQNNGV. The V and J ends lost 0 bases and 4 bases, in that order; junction bases with no gene match: 4. CDR3 DNA sequence: TGTGCCAGCAGCTTAGACCCCGGACTAGCGGGATACAATGAGCAGTTCTTC. This sequence encodes CASSLDPGLAGYNEQFF.

The V call is TRBV6-5, the J call TRBJ2-7; D gene unclear. CDR3 size: 15 residues. The V and J ends lost 0 bases and 4 bases respectively, with 13 bases between them. Germline CDR1 reads MNHEY; CDR2 reads SVGAGI. CDR3 nucleotides: TGTGCCAGCAGTTACTCTTGGGAAGGCGCTTACGAGCAGTACTTC. Its protein product is CASSYSWEGAYEQYF.

The chain links TRBV12-3 or TRBV12-4 to TRBJ2-7; 13 nucleotides align to TRBD2. This CDR3 contains 17 residues. The V and J ends lost 5 bases and 5 bases, in that order; junction bases with no gene match: 12. Here the CDR3 reads CASSPPPGLAGFHEQYF. DNA of the CDR3: TGTGCCAGCAGTCCCCCTCCGGGACTAGCGGGGTTCCACGAGCAGTACTTC.

There are a few counts of this clonotype. The chain recombines TRBV13 with TRBJ1-6; no definite D call. The germline V gene encodes CDR1 PRHDT and CDR2 FYEKMQ (reference sequence). This CDR3 has 15 amino acids. V was trimmed by 6 bases and J by 2 bases, leaving 11 bases between them. This CDR3 reads CASRIKGAYNSPLHF. CDR3 nucleotides: TGTGCCAGCAGGATAAAGGGCGCCTATAATTCACCCCTCCACTTT. Filled out from reference TRBV13 and TRBJ1-6, the complete variable domain reads AAGVIQSPRHLIKEKRETATLKCYPIPRHDTVYWYQQGPGQDPQFLISFYEKMQSDKGSIPDRFSAQQFSDYHSELNMSSLELGDSALYFCASRIKGAYNSPLHFGNGTRLTVT.

This clonotype appeared a few times. A much larger clone is a single base away; this may be a read error. No conserved phenylalanine or tryptophan ends this CDR3, so it is likely a read error. CDR3: CASSYRGDSNYGYTL. The CDR3 DNA sequence: TGTGCCAGCAGTTATCGGGGAGACTCTAACTATGGCTACACCCTC. This sequence joins TRBV6-9 and TRBJ1-2; D remains ambiguous. Trimming pared 2 bases from V and 0 bases from J, leaving 10 bases between. CDR3 length equals 15 residues. Germline lookup yields CDR1 MNHGY and CDR2 SVAAGI.

DNA for the CDR3: TGTGCCACCAGTGATTTGGGGCGTTACTATGGCTACACCTTC. It encodes CATSDLGRYYGYTF. V is TRBV24-1 and J is TRBJ1-2; D gene ambiguous. Trimming removed 0 bases from V and 3 bases from J, with 7 bases in between. Germline V gene data show CDR1 as KGHDR and CDR2 as SFDVKD. The CDR3 is 14 amino acids.

This chain connects TRBV7-2 to TRBJ1-1; D possibly corresponds to TRBD1 (5 bases). Germline V gene data show CDR1 as SGHTA and CDR2 as FQGNSA. Trimming shortened V by 5 bases and J by 11 bases, and 18 bases separated the two germline ends. This CDR3 comprises 13 residues. The CDR3 spells CASSPRLGEDAFF. CDR3 nucleotides: TGTGCCAGCAGCCCACGTCTAGGGGAGGATGCTTTCTTT.

This chain joins TRBV7-2 and TRBJ2-3; D unresolved. Germline V gives CDR1 SGHTA, CDR2 FQGNSA. Trimming took off 2 bases at V and 2 bases at J, with 8 bases between the two ends. This CDR3 is 14 amino acids long. The CDR3 loop is CASSLRHPTDTQYF. The CDR3 DNA is TGTGCCAGCAGCTTACGGCACCCCACAGATACGCAGTATTTT.

This rearrangement joins TRBV19 to TRBJ2-7; 9 bases agree with TRBD2. Germline CDR1 and CDR2: LNHDA and SQIVND (reference sequence). After removal of 4 bases from V and 4 bases from J, the junction contained 5 bases not matched to a gene. This CDR3 has 14 residues. CDR3: CASSKLAGIYEQYF. The CDR3 nucleotides read TGTGCCAGTAGTAAGCTAGCGGGAATTTACGAGCAGTACTTC.

This clonotype appeared many times. V is TRBV6-2 or TRBV6-3 and J is TRBJ2-5; TRBD1 is a possible D gene (5 bases). The germline CDR1 and CDR2 sequences are MNHEY and SVGEGT. With 2 bases removed from V and 5 bases from J, the gap between germline ends came to 12 bases. This CDR3 is built from 14 residues. CDR3 loop: CASSYGGRVETQYF. The CDR3 nucleotides are TGTGCCAGCAGTTACGGTGGCAGGGTGGAGACCCAGTACTTC.

J is TRBJ2-7 and V is TRBV25-1; 8 nucleotides line up with TRBD1. This CDR3 contains 14 residues. Germline CDR1 and CDR2: MGHDK and SYGVNS. The junction had 8 bases not matched to a gene; V was cut back by 8 bases and J by 2 bases. The CDR3 loop is CASLRDRYPYEQYF. As DNA, the CDR3 is TGTGCCAGCCTCCGGGACAGGTACCCCTACGAGCAGTACTTC.

The gene calls are TRBV29-1 and TRBJ1-1; D is uncertain. CDR3 length: 13 amino acids. Germline CDR1 is SQVTM and CDR2 is ANQGSEA. Trimming removed 8 bases at V and 10 bases at J, with 23 bases between. Written as DNA, the CDR3 is TGCAGCATGGCATGGGGTTTTAGGCGTCGAGCTTTCTTT. Translation: CSMAWGFRRRAFF.

This chain links TRBV20-1 with TRBJ2-1, with a weak D call TRBD1 (5 bases). From germline, CDR1 is DFQATT and CDR2 SNEGSKA (reference sequence). The CDR3 is 14 amino acids. The germline V and J ends were trimmed by 2 bases and 2 bases, with 10 bases remaining between them. CDR3 amino acids: CSARSDITYNEQFF. CDR3 coding DNA: TGCAGTGCTAGATCGGACATCACCTACAATGAGCAGTTCTTC.

V and J are TRBV29-1 and TRBJ2-2; 7 bases map to TRBD1. The V segment lost 6 bases and the J segment 6 bases; nucleotides outside the gene matches: 4. The CDR3 is 12 residues long. Per germline, CDR1 SQVTM and CDR2 ANQGSEA. CDR3 sequence: CSVKQGAGELFF. The CDR3 DNA reads as TGCAGCGTGAAGCAGGGGGCCGGGGAGCTGTTTTTT.

This clonotype came up many times. The DNA is left out, because the CDR3 cannot be placed on it with certainty; the CDR3 is given as TCRdb lists it. V and J are TRBV12-3 or TRBV12-4 and TRBJ1-3. The CDR3 has 15 residues if both end residues are counted. The CDR3 protein is CASSQRSTLGNTIYF.